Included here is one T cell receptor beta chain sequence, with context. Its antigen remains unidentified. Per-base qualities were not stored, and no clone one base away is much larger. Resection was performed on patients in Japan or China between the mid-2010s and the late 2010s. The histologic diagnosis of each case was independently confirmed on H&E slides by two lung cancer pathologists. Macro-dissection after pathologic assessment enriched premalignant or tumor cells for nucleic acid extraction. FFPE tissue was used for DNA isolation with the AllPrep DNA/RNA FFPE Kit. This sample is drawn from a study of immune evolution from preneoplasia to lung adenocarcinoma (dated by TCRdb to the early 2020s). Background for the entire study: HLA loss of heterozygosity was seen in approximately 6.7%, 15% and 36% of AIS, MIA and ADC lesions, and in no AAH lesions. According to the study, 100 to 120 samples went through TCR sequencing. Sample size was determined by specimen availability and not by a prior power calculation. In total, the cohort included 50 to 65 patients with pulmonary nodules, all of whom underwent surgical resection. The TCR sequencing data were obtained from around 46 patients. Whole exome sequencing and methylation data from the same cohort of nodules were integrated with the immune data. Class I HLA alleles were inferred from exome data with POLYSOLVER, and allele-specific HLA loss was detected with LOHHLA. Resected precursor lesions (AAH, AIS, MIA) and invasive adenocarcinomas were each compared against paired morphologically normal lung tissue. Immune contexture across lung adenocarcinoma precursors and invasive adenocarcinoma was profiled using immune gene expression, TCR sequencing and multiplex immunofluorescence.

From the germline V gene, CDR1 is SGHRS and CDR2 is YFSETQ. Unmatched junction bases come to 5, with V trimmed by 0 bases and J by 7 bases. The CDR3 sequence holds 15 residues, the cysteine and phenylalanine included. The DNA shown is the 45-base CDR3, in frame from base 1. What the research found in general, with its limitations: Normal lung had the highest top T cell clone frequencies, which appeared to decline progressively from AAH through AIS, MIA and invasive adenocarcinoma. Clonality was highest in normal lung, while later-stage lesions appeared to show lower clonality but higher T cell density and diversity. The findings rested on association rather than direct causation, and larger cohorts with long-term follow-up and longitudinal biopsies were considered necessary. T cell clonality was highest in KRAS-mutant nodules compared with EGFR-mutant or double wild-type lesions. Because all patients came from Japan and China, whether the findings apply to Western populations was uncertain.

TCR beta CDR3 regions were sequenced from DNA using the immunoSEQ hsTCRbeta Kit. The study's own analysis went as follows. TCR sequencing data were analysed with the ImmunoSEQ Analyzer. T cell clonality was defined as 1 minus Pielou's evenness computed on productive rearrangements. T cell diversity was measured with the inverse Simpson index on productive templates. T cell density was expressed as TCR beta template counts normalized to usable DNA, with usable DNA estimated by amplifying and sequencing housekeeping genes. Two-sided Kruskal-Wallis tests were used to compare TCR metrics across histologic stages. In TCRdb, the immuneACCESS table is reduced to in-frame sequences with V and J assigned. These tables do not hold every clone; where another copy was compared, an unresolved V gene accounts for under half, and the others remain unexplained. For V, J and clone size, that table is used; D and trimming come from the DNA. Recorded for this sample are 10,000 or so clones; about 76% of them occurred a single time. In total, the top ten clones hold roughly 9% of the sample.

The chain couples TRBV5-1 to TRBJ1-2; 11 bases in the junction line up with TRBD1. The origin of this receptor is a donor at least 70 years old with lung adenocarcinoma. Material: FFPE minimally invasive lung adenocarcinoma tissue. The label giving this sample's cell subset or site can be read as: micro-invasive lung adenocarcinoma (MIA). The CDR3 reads CASSLGGQGEGGYTF. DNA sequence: TGCGCCAGCAGCTTGGGGGGACAGGGGGAAGGTGGCTACACCTTC.